One and the same sample provided the 13 T cell receptor beta chains below, sequenced in a study of CXCR3-negative and CXCR3-positive naive CD8 T cells. These receptors' antigens are unknown. The study, taken as a whole, reports: Hydrophobicity of TRB CDR3s was greater in CXCR3-positive naive cells than in CXCR3-negative naive cells.

The TRB libraries of cDNA were built by UMI-labeled 5' RACE. TCRdb re-called the 5' RACE reads and gives one entry per CDR3 protein, without DNA. In all, the sample yields 110,000 or so distinct CDR3 sequences. Source material: naive CXCR3+ CD8+ T cells from blood. The subset: CD45RO-CCR7+CD27+CD95- naive CD8+ T cells expressing CXCR3 (TNR3+). The receptors stem from a human donor in good health. Some clones in this sample may be carry-over from other donors' samples.

This CDR3 is CSAYGGRSYNEQFF. The chain joins TRBV29-1 to TRBJ2-1; TCRdb outputs TRBD1, but without DNA this stays unchecked. The germline CDR1 and CDR2 sequences are SQVTM and ANQGSEA. CDR3 length: 14 residues.

The chain links TRBV12-3 or TRBV12-4 to TRBJ2-5; TCRdb names TRBD2, which stays unverified in the absence of DNA. The CDR3 has 16 amino acids. CDR3 loop: CASSFGPAPTGETQYF.

The chain joins TRBV11-1 to TRBJ2-7; TCRdb returns TRBD1, unconfirmable since there is no DNA. Germline V CDR1 and CDR2: SGHAT, FQDESV (reference sequence). This CDR3 is 15 amino acids long. CDR3 protein: CASSLKPGHLYEQYF.

The genes are TRBV7-2 and TRBJ1-5. CDR1 SGHTA and CDR2 FQGNSA come from the germline V gene. The length of the CDR3 is 15 residues. CDR3 in amino acids: CASSPGEGRAWPQHF.

The chain recombines TRBV29-1 with TRBJ2-1; TCRdb proposes TRBD1, but this gene call is untestable without DNA. The germline gives CDR1 SQVTM, CDR2 ANQGSEA. CDR3 length equals 17 residues. This CDR3 is CSVVLVAGSESYNEQFF.

This chain links TRBV4-1 with TRBJ1-5. The CDR3 length is 16 residues. Looked up from germline, CDR1 is MGHRA and CDR2 is YSYEKL. CDR3 in amino acids: CASSPQRWGGDQPQHF.

The chain employs TRBV27 and TRBJ2-5; TCRdb outputs TRBD1, but without DNA this stays unchecked. The CDR3 loop spans 16 amino acids. Germline CDR1 reads MNHEY; CDR2 reads SMNVEV (reference sequence). This CDR3 is CASSGRDGRYQETQYF.

This chain joins TRBV5-5 and TRBJ2-3; TCRdb names TRBD1, which stays unverified in the absence of DNA. In germline, CDR1 is SGHKS, CDR2 YYEKEE (reference sequence). This CDR3 contains 18 residues. The CDR3 reads CASRDPWQRGRKPDTQYF.

The chain carries TRBV7-2 and TRBJ2-3; lacking DNA, the TRBD1 call made by TCRdb goes unchecked. This CDR3 has 15 residues. Germline V CDR1 and CDR2: SGHTA, FQGNSA. The chain's CDR3 is CASSLGGSLTDTQYF.

CDR3 sequence: CSATRRDTEAFF. The rearrangement joins TRBV20-1 to TRBJ1-1. The CDR3 has 12 residues. Germline values: CDR1 DFQATT, CDR2 SNEGSKA (reference sequence).

This sequence joins TRBV7-8 and TRBJ2-3; absent DNA, TCRdb's TRBD2 call cannot be checked. Germline CDR1 reads SGHVS; CDR2 reads FQNEAQ. The CDR3 loop spans 16 amino acids. CDR3 sequence: CASSPIGEGSTDTQYF.

The chain recombines TRBV20-1 with TRBJ2-7; TCRdb's assignment of TRBD1 cannot be checked, as there is no DNA. The CDR3 contains 14 residues. Germline assignment: CDR1 DFQATT and CDR2 SNEGSKA (reference sequence). The CDR3 sequence is CSASSGTGVYEQYF.

The rearrangement joins TRBV11-3 to TRBJ2-1; TCRdb designates TRBD1, a call that cannot be tested without DNA. Germline-derived CDR1 and CDR2 are SGHNT and YENEEA. This CDR3 has 14 amino acids. The CDR3 reads CASSLRGTRNEQFF.